The 30 T cell receptor beta chains presented below share a single source sample, sequenced in a study of Graves' ophthalmopathy and Graves' hyperthyroidism. The authors amplified TCR beta CDR3 regions, and they did so from RNA transcripts for repertoire sequencing. HTBI-primed RT-PCR formed the first round, and a multiplex PCR formed the second. TCRdb passed the multiplex PCR reads through MiXCR, listing each CDR3 protein once. The sample lists hundreds of thousands of distinct CDR3 sequences; about 20% were seen once. The sequenced sample was peripheral blood. The receptor set was obtained from a woman between 18 and 29 years old with stable Graves' hyperthyroidism. Some clones in this sample may be carry-over from other donors' samples.

At least ten counts were recorded for this clonotype. V usage is TRBV5-5 and J usage is TRBJ2-5; possible D gene TRBD1, 5 bases. Deletions cut 2 bases from V and 5 bases from J, with 13 bases between. Germline lookup yields CDR1 SGHKS and CDR2 YYEKEE (reference sequence). The CDR3 has 14 residues. The CDR3 DNA reads as TGTGCCAGCAGCTTCCCAGGGCTTGAGGAGACCCAGTACTTC. Encoded protein: CASSFPGLEETQYF.

The CDR3 protein is CASSQDWTAGGYTF. CDR3 in DNA: TGTGCCAGCAGCCAAGATTGGACAGCTGGTGGCTACACCTTC. The chain links TRBV3-1 to TRBJ1-2; TRBD1 might be the D (6 bases). The germline V gene encodes CDR1 LGHDT and CDR2 YNNKEL (reference sequence). V dropped 0 bases and J dropped 7 bases, with 12 bases sitting between them. CDR3 length equals 14 residues.

The chain recombines TRBV10-3 with TRBJ1-5; 7 positions match TRBD1. CDR3 length equals 15 residues. The trim removed 6 bases at V and 2 bases at J, leaving 7 bases unmatched. CDR1 and CDR2 (germline): ENHRY, SYGVKD. For the CDR3, the DNA is TGTGCCATCAGCCGGGGGACAGAGGGCAATCAGCCCCAGCATTTT. It translates to CAISRGTEGNQPQHF.

The sample holds many counts of this clonotype. The genes are TRBV28 and TRBJ1-2, with D perhaps matching TRBD1 (5 bases). CDR1 is MDHEN, CDR2 SYDVKM, per germline. The CDR3 runs to 16 residues. V was clipped by 1 base and J by 2 bases, with 14 bases between them. The chain's CDR3 is CASSLSRGRSNYGYTF. CDR3 coding DNA: TGTGCCAGCAGTTTATCCCGGGGGAGGAGCAACTATGGCTACACCTTC.

This clonotype has at least ten counts. The chain is built from TRBV11-1 and TRBJ1-2; 7 bases match TRBD1. The V gene's germline CDR1 is SGHAT and CDR2 FQDESV (reference sequence). J was trimmed by 0 bases and V by 1 base; bases with no gene match: 5. This CDR3 is 16 amino acids long. The CDR3 coding sequence is TGTGCCAGCAGCTTAGGTGGGACAGAAGCTAACTATGGCTACACCTTC. Protein: CASSLGGTEANYGYTF.

This clonotype was recorded a few times. The rearrangement uses TRBV19 and TRBJ1-5, with TRBD1 matching over 7 bases. J was trimmed by 5 bases and V by 5 bases; bases with no gene match: 12. CDR1 is LNHDA and CDR2 is SQIVND in the germline V gene (reference sequence). This CDR3 has 16 residues. The CDR3 sequence: CASSVGTAFQHQPQHF. The CDR3 DNA reads as TGTGCCAGTAGTGTCGGGACAGCATTTCAGCATCAGCCCCAGCATTTT. The full variable domain, its missing parts supplied by reference TRBV19 and TRBJ1-5, is DGGITQSPKYLFRKEGQNVTLSCEQNLNHDAMYWYRQDPGQGLRLIYYSQIVNDFQKGDIAEGYSVSREKKESFPLTVTSAQKNPTAFYLCASSVGTAFQHQPQHFGDGTRLSIL.

This clonotype was observed at least ten times. The V call is TRBV12-3 or TRBV12-4, the J call TRBJ1-5, with a weak D call TRBD1 (5 bases). V dropped 6 bases and J dropped 1 base, with 16 bases sitting between them. The CDR3 has 16 amino acids. Here the CDR3 DNA reads TGTGCCAGCAGCCTCCAGGGTGGGATAAGCAATCAGCCCCAGCATTTT. Amino acid sequence: CASSLQGGISNQPQHF.

This clonotype has more than one count but fewer than ten. The rearrangement links TRBV7-9 to TRBJ1-1, with TRBD1 as a possible D gene (6 bases). The V end was cut by 5 bases, the J end by 3 bases, with 13 bases between. Germline V CDR1 and CDR2: SEHNR, FQNEAQ (reference sequence). CDR3 length equals 14 residues. In DNA, the CDR3 is TGTGCCAGCAGCCGCTCCGGGACACACACTGAAGCTTTCTTT. Its translation: CASSRSGTHTEAFF.

The CDR3 reads CASSLGGAKGGYTF. The CDR3, as DNA: TGTGCCAGCAGTTTGGGGGGCGCAAAAGGAGGCTACACCTTC. The chain carries TRBV25-1 and TRBJ1-2; the D gene is possibly TRBD1 (6 bases). CDR3 length: 14 residues. CDR1 is MGHDK and CDR2 is SYGVNS in the germline V gene. V was cut by 5 bases and J by 8 bases, with 18 bases left in between.

A remark on this clonotype: At one end the junction does not follow the germline gene, possibly because of a read error. The genes are TRBV18 and TRBJ1-1; D uncertain. In germline, CDR1 is KGHSH, CDR2 LQKENI. The CDR3 sequence is 15 residues long. CDR3 in DNA: TGTGCCAGCAACGGAATTGGAGCCCTGAACGCTGAAGCTTTCTTT. This gives the protein CASNGIGALNAEAFF.

The rearrangement links TRBV7-6 to TRBJ1-1, with no clear D. V lost 4 bases and J lost 3, with 12 bases in between. Germline V gene sequence: CDR1 SGHVS, CDR2 FNYEAQ. The CDR3 is made up of 14 amino acids. The CDR3 DNA reads as TGTGCCAGCAGCTCCGGACGGCTTCACACTGAAGCTTTCTTT. It translates to CASSSGRLHTEAFF.

This CDR3 reads CASRPQGGHSYEQYF. CDR3 in DNA: TGTGCCAGCAGACCCCAGGGAGGGCACTCCTACGAGCAGTACTTC. V is TRBV6-1 and J is TRBJ2-7; 7 nucleotides align to TRBD2. There are 15 residues in the CDR3. V lost 6 bases to trimming and J lost 0 bases; unmatched junction nucleotides: 8. Per the germline V gene, CDR1 is MNHNS and CDR2 is SASEGT.

This chain joins TRBV11-3 and TRBJ1-2, with TRBD1 matching over 7 bases. The ends lost 5 bases at V and 8 bases at J; junction bases unmatched: 11. Germline CDR1 is SGHNT and CDR2 is YENEEA. CDR3 length: 14 amino acids. As DNA, the CDR3 is TGTGCCAGCAGCCCGGGACAGCTGGCTCGGGGCTACACCTTC. The encoded protein is CASSPGQLARGYTF.

This clonotype was detected ten times or more. This could be a read error, since a much larger clone is one nucleotide away. CDR3 region: CASSYDRGGGYTF. CDR3 nucleotides: TGTGCCAGCAGTTATGACAGGGGCGGTGGCTACACCTTC. The J gene is TRBJ1-2, the V gene TRBV6-5; 8 bases line up with TRBD1. Per the germline V gene, CDR1 is MNHEY and CDR2 is SVGAGI. The CDR3 spans 13 residues. Trimming took 3 bases from V and 7 from J; bases not matched to a gene: 4.

The table lists this clonotype with many counts. The rearrangement joins TRBV12-5 to TRBJ2-5, with D maybe TRBD2 (6 bases). The V and J ends lost 6 bases and 2 bases respectively, with 10 bases between them. The CDR3 loop spans 13 amino acids. Germline-derived CDR1 and CDR2 are LGHNT and FRNRAP. The CDR3 loop is CASGRAGQETQYF. The CDR3 DNA sequence: TGTGCTAGTGGCCGAGCGGGTCAAGAGACCCAGTACTTC.

With respect to this clonotype: This may be a read error: a much more frequent sequence differs by one nucleotide. Since no conserved phenylalanine or tryptophan closes the CDR3, a read error is the likely cause. The V and J genes are TRBV6-2 or TRBV6-3 and TRBJ1-2; 8 positions agree with TRBD1. This CDR3 has 15 residues. With 4 bases clipped from V and 4 bases from J, the junction kept 8 bases outside the gene matches. CDR1 is MNHEY and CDR2 is SVGEGT in the germline V gene. The DNA for the CDR3 is TGTGCCAGCAGTTCCGCGGACAGGGTCTTCTATGGCTACACCGTC. Translation: CASSSADRVFYGYTV.

The table lists this clonotype with many counts. The chain uses TRBV12-5 and TRBJ1-3; no reliable D call. CDR3 length: 14 amino acids. Looked up from germline, CDR1 is LGHNT and CDR2 is FRNRAP. Trimming pared 7 bases from V and 3 bases from J, leaving 13 bases between. CDR3 in amino acids: CASAPVVGGNTIYF. CDR3 in DNA: TGTGCTAGTGCCCCAGTAGTTGGTGGAAACACCATATATTTT.

V gene TRBV20-1 combines with J gene TRBJ2-7, with no clear D. From germline, CDR1 is DFQATT and CDR2 SNEGSKA (reference sequence). V gave up 3 bases and J gave up 4 bases, with 13 bases separating them. CDR3 size: 13 residues. This chain's CDR3 is CSASLPATYEQYF. The CDR3 DNA reads TGCAGTGCTAGCCTACCGGCTACTTACGAGCAGTACTTC.

This clonotype was observed many times. This sequence joins TRBV12-3 or TRBV12-4 and TRBJ2-6, with D perhaps matching TRBD1 (5 bases). Trimming pared 5 bases from V and 0 bases from J, leaving 8 bases between. The CDR3 loop spans 15 amino acids. DNA of the CDR3: TGTGCCAGCAGTCCACAGGACTCTGGGGCCAACGTCCTGACTTTC. This sequence encodes CASSPQDSGANVLTF.

This clonotype was seen a handful of times. V and J are TRBV20-1 and TRBJ1-2; perhaps TRBD1 as D (5 bases). This CDR3 contains 11 residues. Germline assignment: CDR1 DFQATT and CDR2 SNEGSKA (reference sequence). Trimming left V 7 bases short and J 8 bases short, with 14 bases between. CDR3 nucleotides: TGCAGTGGGGGCTTCTCGCTGGGCTACACCTTC. It yields the protein CSGGFSLGYTF.

The V and J genes are TRBV7-8 and TRBJ1-2; TRBD1 matches at 7 bases. The V and J ends lost 5 bases and 3 bases, in that order; junction bases with no gene match: 6. The CDR3 consists of 14 residues. Germline V lookup: CDR1 SGHVS, CDR2 FQNEAQ. CDR3 in amino acids: CASSRQGDYYGYTF. CDR3 coding DNA: TGTGCCAGCAGCCGACAGGGTGACTACTATGGCTACACCTTC.

In its sample, this clonotype was seen many times. The genes are TRBV2 and TRBJ1-5, with 12 bases matching TRBD1. With V trimmed by 8 bases and J by 0 bases, 14 bases remained unmatched. CDR1 SNHLY and CDR2 FYNNEI come from the germline V gene. The CDR3 is made up of 19 amino acids. CDR3 DNA: TGTGCCAGCTTGAGGGACAGGGGGCCCACTCCTCGTAGCAATCAGCCCCAGCATTTT. It encodes CASLRDRGPTPRSNQPQHF.

The gene calls are TRBV20-1 and TRBJ1-1, with 7 nucleotides matching TRBD1. CDR3 length: 16 amino acids. J was trimmed by 2 bases and V by 1 base; bases with no gene match: 10. Germline CDR1 and CDR2: DFQATT and SNEGSKA (reference sequence). CDR3 coding DNA: TGCAGTGCTAGAGTTCCCCGGGACAGAACAAACACTGAAGCTTTCTTT. Its translation is CSARVPRDRTNTEAFF.

This clonotype was observed at least ten times. This sequence joins TRBV4-1 and TRBJ2-5, with 11 bases aligning to TRBD2. V lost 4 bases to trimming and J lost 2 bases; unmatched junction nucleotides: 6. CDR3 length: 16 residues. Per germline, CDR1 MGHRA and CDR2 YSYEKL. This CDR3 reads CASSRASGGRQETQYF. The CDR3 DNA reads TGCGCCAGCAGCCGAGCTAGCGGGGGGCGACAAGAGACCCAGTACTTC.

In this sample, this clonotype turned up a few times. Mismatch with germline at one junction end may stem from a read error. The chain employs TRBV7-2 and TRBJ2-4; possible D gene TRBD2, 7 bases. The CDR3 length is 16 residues. CDR1 SGHTA and CDR2 FQGNSA come from the germline V gene. The CDR3 nucleotides are TGTGCCAGCAGCGCAGGCTTTGCGGGGGCCAAAAACATTAAGTACTTC. Encoded protein: CASSAGFAGAKNIKYF.

A remark on this clonotype: At one of its ends the junction is not consistent with the germline gene, which may arise from a read error. The J gene is TRBJ2-7, the V gene TRBV3-1; possibly TRBD1 or TRBD2 for D (5 bases each). The germline gives CDR1 LGHDT, CDR2 YNNKEL (reference sequence). The CDR3 has 15 residues. The CDR3 protein is CASSQAGTVSYGQYF. CDR3 bases: TGTGCCAGCAGCCAAGCAGGGACCGTCTCCTACGGGCAGTACTTC.

This clonotype was counted at least ten times. The gene calls are TRBV6-1 and TRBJ2-7; the D gene is possibly TRBD2 (5 bases). Trimming stripped 7 bases from V and 0 bases from J, with 16 bases between. This CDR3 has 15 amino acids. Germline V gene sequence: CDR1 MNHNS, CDR2 SASEGT. In nucleotides, the CDR3 is TGTGCCAGCACCTCATCACGAGAGGGCTCCTACGAGCAGTACTTC. This translates into CASTSSREGSYEQYF.

This clonotype was detected ten times or more. The chain is built from TRBV12-3 or TRBV12-4 and TRBJ1-1, with D perhaps matching TRBD1 (5 bases). V lost 6 bases and J lost 0, with 14 bases in between. The CDR3 has 15 residues. DNA of the CDR3: TGTGCCAGCAGACTACCGACAGCCATGAACACTGAAGCTTTCTTT. It encodes CASRLPTAMNTEAFF.

This sequence joins TRBV6-1 and TRBJ1-5, with a weak D call TRBD1 (5 bases). The CDR3 length is 15 residues. V was cut by 1 base and J by 3 bases, with 10 bases left in between. The germline CDR1 and CDR2 sequences are MNHNS and SASEGT. CDR3 nucleotide sequence: TGTGCCAGCAGTGAAGAGGGGAGCTACAATCAGCCCCAGCATTTT. It yields the protein CASSEEGSYNQPQHF.

This clonotype was observed at least ten times. This chain joins TRBV20-1 and TRBJ1-6, with 10 bases fitting TRBD1. Germline lookup yields CDR1 DFQATT and CDR2 SNEGSKA (reference sequence). The V and J ends lost 4 bases and 7 bases, in that order; junction bases with no gene match: 4. The CDR3 length is 14 residues. As DNA, the CDR3 is TGCAGTGCTACCAGGACAGGGGGGAATTCACCCCTCCACTTT. Protein: CSATRTGGNSPLHF.